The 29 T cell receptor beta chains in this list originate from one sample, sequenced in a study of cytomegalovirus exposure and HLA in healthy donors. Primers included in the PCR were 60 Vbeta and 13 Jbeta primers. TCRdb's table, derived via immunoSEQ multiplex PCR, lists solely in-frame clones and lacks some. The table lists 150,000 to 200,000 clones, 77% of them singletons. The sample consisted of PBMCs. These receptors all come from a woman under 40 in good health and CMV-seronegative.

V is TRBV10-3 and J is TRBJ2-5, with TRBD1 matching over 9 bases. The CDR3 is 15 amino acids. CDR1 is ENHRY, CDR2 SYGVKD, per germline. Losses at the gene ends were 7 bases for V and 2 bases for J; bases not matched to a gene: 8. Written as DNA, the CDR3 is TGTGCCATCAACCCGGGACAGGGAGGGCAAGAGACCCAGTACTTC. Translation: CAINPGQGGQETQYF.

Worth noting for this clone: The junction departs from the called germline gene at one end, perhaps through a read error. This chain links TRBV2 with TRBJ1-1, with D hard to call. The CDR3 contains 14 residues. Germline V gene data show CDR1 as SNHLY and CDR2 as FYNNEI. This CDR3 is CASSEGRRNTEAFF. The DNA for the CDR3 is TGTGCCAGCAGCGAAGGACGGAGGAACACTGAAGCTTTCTTT.

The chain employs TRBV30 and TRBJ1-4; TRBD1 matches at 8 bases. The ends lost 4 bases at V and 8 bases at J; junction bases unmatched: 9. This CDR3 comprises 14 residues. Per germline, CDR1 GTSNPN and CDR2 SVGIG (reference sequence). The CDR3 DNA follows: TGTGCCTGGAATGGGCAGGGGGCACGAGAAAAACTGTTTTTT. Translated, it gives CAWNGQGAREKLFF.

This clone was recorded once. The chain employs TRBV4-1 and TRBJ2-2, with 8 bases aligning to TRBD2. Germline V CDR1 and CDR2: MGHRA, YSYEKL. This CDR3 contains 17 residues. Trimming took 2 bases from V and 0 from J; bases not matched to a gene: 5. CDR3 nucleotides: TGCGCCAGCAGCCAATCCCCGGGACTAGCGAACACCGGGGAGCTGTTTTTT. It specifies CASSQSPGLANTGELFF.

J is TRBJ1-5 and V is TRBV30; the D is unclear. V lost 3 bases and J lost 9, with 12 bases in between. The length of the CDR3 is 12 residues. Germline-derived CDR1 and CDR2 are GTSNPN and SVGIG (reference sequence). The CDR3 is CAWRDPPGPQHF. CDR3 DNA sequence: TGTGCCTGGAGGGATCCCCCAGGGCCCCAGCATTTT.

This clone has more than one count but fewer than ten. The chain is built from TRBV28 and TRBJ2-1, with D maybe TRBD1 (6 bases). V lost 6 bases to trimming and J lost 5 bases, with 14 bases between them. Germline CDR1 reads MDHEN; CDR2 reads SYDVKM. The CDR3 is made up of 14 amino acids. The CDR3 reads CASRRDMGNNEQFF. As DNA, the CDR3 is TGTGCCAGCAGGAGGGACATGGGGAACAATGAGCAGTTCTTC. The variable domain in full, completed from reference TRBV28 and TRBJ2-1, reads DVKVTQSSRYLVKRTGEKVFLECVQDMDHENMFWYRQDPGLGLRLIYFSYDVKMKEKGDIPEGYSVSREKKERFSLILESASTNQTSMYLCASRRDMGNNEQFFGPGTRLTVL.

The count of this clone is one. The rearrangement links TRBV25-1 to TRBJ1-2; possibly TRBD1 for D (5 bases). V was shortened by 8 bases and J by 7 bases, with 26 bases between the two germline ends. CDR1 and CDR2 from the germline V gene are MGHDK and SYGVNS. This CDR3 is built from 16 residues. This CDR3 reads CASSYIGVGQGLGYTF. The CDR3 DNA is TGTGCCAGCTCTTACATCGGCGTCGGGCAGGGACTTGGCTACACCTTC.

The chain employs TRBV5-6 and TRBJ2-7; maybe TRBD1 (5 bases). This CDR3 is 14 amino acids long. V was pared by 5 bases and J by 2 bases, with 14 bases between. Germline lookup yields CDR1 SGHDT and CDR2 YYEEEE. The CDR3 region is CASRVMGPPYEQYF. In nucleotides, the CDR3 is TGTGCCAGCAGGGTGATGGGGCCCCCCTACGAGCAGTACTTC.

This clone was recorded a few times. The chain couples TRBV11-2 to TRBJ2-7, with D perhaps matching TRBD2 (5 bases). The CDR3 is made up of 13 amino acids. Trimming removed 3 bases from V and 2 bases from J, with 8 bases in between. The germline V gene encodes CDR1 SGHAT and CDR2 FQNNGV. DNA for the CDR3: TGTGCCAGCAGCTTGGGAGACCCCTACGAGCAGTACTTC. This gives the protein CASSLGDPYEQYF. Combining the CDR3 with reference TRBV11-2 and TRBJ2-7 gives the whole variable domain EAGVAQSPRYKIIEKRQSVAFWCNPISGHATLYWYQQILGQGPKLLIQFQNNGVVDDSQLPKDRFSAERLKGVDSTLKIQPAKLEDSAVYLCASSLGDPYEQYFGPGTRLTVT.

The CDR3 DNA reads as TGTGCCAGCGGGGAACGGGGGGTTTTCAACGAGCAGTACTTC. It specifies CASGERGVFNEQYF. The chain couples TRBV25-1 to TRBJ2-7, with 7 bases lining up with TRBD2. Germline V gene lookup returns CDR1 MGHDK and CDR2 SYGVNS. The CDR3 covers 14 residues. Trimming took 8 bases from V and 5 from J; bases not matched to a gene: 12.

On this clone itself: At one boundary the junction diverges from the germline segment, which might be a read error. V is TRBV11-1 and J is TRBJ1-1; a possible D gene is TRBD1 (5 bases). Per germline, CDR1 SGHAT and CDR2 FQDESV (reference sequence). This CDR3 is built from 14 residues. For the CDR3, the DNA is TGTGCCAGCAGCTGGGACTTGCATACTCCTGAGGCTTTCTTT. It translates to CASSWDLHTPEAFF.

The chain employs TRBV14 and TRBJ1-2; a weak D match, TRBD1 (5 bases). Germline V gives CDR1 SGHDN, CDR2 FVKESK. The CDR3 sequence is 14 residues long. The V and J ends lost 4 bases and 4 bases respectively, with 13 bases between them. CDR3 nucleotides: TGTGCCAGCAGCCCGGGACTTCAGGGCTATGGCTACACCTTC. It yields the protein CASSPGLQGYGYTF.

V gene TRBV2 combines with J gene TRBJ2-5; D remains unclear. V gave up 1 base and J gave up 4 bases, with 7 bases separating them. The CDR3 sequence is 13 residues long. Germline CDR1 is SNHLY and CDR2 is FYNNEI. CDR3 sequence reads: CASSEGSGETQYF. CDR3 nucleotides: TGTGCCAGCAGTGAAGGGTCGGGAGAGACCCAGTACTTC. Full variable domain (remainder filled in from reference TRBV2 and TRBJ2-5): EPEVTQTPSHQVTQMGQEVILRCVPISNHLYFYWYRQILGQKVEFLVSFYNNEISEKSEIFDDQFSVERPDGSNFTLKIRSTKLEDSAMYFCASSEGSGETQYFGPGTRLLVL.

The CDR3 DNA follows: TGTGCCAGCAGCCGAACAGGATACTCTGGAAACACCATATATTTT. It encodes CASSRTGYSGNTIYF. V and J are TRBV6-5 and TRBJ1-3; a possible D gene is TRBD1 (5 bases). The CDR3 loop spans 15 amino acids. V gave up 6 bases and J gave up 0 bases, with 12 bases separating them. Germline V gene lookup returns CDR1 MNHEY and CDR2 SVGAGI.

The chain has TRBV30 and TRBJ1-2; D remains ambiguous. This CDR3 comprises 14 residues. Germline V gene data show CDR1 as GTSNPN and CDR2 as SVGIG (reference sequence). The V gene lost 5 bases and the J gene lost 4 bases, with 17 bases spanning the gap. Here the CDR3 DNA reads TGTGCCTGGGGCGTCGGGGTTGCCGGCTATGGCTACACCTTC. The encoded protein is CAWGVGVAGYGYTF.

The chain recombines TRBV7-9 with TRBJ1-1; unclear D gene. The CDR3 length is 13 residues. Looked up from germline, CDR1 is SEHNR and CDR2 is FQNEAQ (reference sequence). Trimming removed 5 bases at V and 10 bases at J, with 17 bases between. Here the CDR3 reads CASSPTTTTRAFF. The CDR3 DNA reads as TGTGCCAGCAGCCCCACCACAACTACAAGAGCTTTCTTT.

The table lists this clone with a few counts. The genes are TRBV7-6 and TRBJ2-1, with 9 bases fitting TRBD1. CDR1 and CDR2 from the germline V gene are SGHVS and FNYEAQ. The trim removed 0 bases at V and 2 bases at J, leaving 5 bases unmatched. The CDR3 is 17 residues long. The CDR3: CASSLARDRVAYNEQFF. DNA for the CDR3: TGTGCCAGCAGCTTAGCCCGGGACAGGGTAGCCTACAATGAGCAGTTCTTC.

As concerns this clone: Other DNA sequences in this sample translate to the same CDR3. CDR3 sequence (DNA): TGTGCCAGCAGCCTGGGACAGCAAGAGACCCAGTACTTC. Protein product: CASSLGQQETQYF. V and J are TRBV7-9 and TRBJ2-5, with 7 bases aligning to TRBD1. This CDR3 is built from 13 residues. Germline lookup yields CDR1 SEHNR and CDR2 FQNEAQ (reference sequence). With 5 bases clipped from V and 2 bases from J, the junction kept 2 bases outside the gene matches.

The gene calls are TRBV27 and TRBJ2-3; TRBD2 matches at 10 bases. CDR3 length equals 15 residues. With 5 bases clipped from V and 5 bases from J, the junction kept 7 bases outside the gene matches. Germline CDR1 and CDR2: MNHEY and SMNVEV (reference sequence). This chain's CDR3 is CASSPTSGTGDTQYF. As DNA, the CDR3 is TGTGCCAGCAGTCCCACTAGCGGGACGGGAGATACGCAGTATTTT.

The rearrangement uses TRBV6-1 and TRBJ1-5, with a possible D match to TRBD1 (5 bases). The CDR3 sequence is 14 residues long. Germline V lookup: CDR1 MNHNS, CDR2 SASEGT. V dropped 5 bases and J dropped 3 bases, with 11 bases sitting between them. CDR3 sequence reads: CASSFRDTNQPQHF. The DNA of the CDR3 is TGTGCCAGCAGTTTCAGGGATACCAATCAGCCCCAGCATTTT.

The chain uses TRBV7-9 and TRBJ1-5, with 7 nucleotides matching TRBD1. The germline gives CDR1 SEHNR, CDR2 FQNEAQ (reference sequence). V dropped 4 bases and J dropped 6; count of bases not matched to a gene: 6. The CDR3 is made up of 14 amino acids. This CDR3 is CASSSMDRSQPQHF. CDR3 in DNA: TGTGCCAGCAGCTCGATGGACAGGTCTCAGCCCCAGCATTTT.

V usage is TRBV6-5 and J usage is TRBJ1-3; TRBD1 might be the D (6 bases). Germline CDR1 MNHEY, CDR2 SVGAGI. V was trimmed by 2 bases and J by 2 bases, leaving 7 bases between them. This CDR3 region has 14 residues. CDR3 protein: CASSYGTTGNTIYF. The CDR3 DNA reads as TGTGCCAGCAGTTACGGGACAACTGGAAACACCATATATTTT.

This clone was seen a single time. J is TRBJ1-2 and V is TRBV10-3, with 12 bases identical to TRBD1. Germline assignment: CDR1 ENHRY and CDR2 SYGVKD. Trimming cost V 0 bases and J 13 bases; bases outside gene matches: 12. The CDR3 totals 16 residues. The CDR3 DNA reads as TGTGCCATCAGTGAGTCGTCGTTTAAGGGACAGGGGGCCCTCACCTTC. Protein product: CAISESSFKGQGALTF.

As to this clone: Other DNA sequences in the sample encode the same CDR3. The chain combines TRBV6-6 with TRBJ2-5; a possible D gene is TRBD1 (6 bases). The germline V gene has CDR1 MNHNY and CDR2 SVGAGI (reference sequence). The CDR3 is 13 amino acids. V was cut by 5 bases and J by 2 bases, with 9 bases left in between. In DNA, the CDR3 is TGTGCCAGCAGTCGGACAGTACAAGAGACCCAGTACTTC. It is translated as CASSRTVQETQYF.

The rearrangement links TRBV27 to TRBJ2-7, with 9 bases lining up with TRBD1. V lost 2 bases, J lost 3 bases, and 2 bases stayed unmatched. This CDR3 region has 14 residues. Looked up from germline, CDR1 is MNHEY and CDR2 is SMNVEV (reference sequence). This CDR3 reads CASSLPGQGYEQYF. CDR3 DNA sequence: TGTGCCAGCAGTTTACCGGGACAGGGCTACGAGCAGTACTTC.

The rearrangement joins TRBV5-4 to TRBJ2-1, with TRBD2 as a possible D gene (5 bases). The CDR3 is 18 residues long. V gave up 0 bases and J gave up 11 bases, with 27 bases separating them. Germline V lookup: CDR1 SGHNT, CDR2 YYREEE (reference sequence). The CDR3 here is CASSLAMGVGDGERKQFF. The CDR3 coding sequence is TGTGCCAGCAGCTTGGCCATGGGTGTGGGAGACGGGGAAAGAAAGCAGTTCTTC.

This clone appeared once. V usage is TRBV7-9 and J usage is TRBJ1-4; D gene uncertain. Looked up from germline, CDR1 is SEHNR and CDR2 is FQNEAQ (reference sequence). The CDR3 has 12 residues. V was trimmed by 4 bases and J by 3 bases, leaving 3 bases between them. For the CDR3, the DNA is TGTGCCAGCAGCTCTCCTAATGAAAAACTGTTTTTT. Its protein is CASSSPNEKLFF.

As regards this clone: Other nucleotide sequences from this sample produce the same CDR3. The CDR3 reads CASSSKRAYEQYF. Here the CDR3 DNA reads TGTGCCAGCAGCTCCAAGCGAGCTTACGAGCAGTACTTC. The rearrangement joins TRBV7-2 to TRBJ2-7, with D unclear. There are 13 residues in the CDR3. Per the germline V gene, CDR1 is SGHTA and CDR2 is FQGNSA. V was cut by 4 bases and J by 4 bases, with 11 bases left in between.

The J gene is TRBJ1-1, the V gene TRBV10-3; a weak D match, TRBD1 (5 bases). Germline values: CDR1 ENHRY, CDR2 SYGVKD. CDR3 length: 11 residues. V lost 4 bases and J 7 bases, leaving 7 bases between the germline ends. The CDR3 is CAISGGGEAFF. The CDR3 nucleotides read TGTGCCATCAGTGGGGGGGGTGAAGCTTTCTTT.